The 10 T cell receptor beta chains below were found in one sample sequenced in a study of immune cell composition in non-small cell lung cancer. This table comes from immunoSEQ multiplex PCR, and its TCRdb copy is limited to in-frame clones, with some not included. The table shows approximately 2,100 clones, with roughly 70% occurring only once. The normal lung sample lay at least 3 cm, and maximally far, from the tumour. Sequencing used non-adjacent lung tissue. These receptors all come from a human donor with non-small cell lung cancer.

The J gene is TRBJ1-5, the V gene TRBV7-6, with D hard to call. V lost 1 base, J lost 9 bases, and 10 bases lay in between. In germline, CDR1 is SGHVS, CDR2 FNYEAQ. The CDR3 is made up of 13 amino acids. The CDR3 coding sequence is TGTGCCAGCAGCTTAGGAGCGGGTAGGCCCCAGCATTTT. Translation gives CASSLGAGRPQHF.

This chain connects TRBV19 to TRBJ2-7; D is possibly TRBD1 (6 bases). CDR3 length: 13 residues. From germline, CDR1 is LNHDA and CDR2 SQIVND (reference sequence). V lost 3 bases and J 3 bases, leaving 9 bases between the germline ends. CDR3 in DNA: TGTGCCAGTAGTATCGGACAGATCTACGAGCAGTACTTC. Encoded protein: CASSIGQIYEQYF.

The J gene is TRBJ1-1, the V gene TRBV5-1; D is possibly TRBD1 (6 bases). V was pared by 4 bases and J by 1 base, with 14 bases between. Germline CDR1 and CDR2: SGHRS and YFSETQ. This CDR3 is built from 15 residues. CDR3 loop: CASSPGQLGNTEAFF. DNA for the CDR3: TGCGCCAGCAGCCCCGGACAGCTGGGGAACACTGAAGCTTTCTTT.

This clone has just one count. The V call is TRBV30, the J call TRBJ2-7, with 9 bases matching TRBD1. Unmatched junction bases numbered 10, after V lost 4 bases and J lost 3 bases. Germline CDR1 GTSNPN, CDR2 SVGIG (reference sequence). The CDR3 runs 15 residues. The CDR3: CAWKLQGARSYEQYF. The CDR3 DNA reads TGTGCCTGGAAACTACAGGGGGCGCGTAGCTACGAGCAGTACTTC.

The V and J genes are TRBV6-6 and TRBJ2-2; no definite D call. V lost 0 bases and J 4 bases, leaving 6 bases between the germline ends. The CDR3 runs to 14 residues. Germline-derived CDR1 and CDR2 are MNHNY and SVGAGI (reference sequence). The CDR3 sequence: CASSYSAGTGELFF. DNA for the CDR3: TGTGCCAGCAGTTACTCTGCAGGCACCGGGGAGCTGTTTTTT.

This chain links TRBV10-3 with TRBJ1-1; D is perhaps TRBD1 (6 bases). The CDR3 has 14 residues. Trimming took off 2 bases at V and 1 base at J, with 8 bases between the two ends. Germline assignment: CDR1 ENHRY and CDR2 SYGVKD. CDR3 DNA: TGTGCCATCAGTGAGACACAGGGGAACACTGAAGCTTTCTTT. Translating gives CAISETQGNTEAFF.

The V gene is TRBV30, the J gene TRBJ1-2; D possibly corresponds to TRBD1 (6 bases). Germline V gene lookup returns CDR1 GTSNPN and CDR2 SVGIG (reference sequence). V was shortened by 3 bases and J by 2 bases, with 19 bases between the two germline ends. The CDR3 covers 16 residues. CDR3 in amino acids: CAWSRTLPGQNYGYTF. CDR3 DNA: TGTGCCTGGAGCAGGACCTTACCCGGACAGAACTATGGCTACACCTTC.

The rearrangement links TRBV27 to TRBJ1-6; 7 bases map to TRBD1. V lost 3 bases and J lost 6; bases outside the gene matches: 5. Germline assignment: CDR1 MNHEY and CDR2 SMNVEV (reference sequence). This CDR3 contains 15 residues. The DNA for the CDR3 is TGTGCCAGCAGTTTCCAGACAGGGTCTAATTCACCCCTCCACTTT. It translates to CASSFQTGSNSPLHF.

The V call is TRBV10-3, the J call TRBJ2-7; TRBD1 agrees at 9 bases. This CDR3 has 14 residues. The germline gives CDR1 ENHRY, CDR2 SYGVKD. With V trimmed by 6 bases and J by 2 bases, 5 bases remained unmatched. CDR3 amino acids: CAIRGDREAYEQYF. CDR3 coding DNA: TGTGCCATCAGGGGGGACAGGGAAGCCTACGAGCAGTACTTC.

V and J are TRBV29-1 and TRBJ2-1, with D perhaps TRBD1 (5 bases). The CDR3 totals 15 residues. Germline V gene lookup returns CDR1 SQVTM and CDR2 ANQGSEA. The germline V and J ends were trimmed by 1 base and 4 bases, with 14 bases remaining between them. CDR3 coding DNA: TGCAGCGTTGAAGGGTCGACAGCACGATACAATGAGCAGTTCTTC. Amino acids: CSVEGSTARYNEQFF.